These 8 T cell receptor beta chains came from one sample sequenced in a study of cytomegalovirus exposure and HLA in healthy donors. Measured with immunoSEQ multiplex PCR; TCRdb has only the in-frame clones, and not every one. The sample lists approximately 150,000 clones, roughly nine tenths occurring once. Input material: PBMCs. Receptor source: a woman under 30 in good health and CMV-seropositive.

This clone appeared once. The genes are TRBV6-5 and TRBJ2-3; TRBD1 is a possible D gene (5 bases). Per germline, CDR1 MNHEY and CDR2 SVGAGI. The CDR3 is 12 residues long. V was trimmed by 6 bases and J by 5 bases, leaving 9 bases between them. The CDR3 DNA follows: TGTGCCAGCAGGGGGCTTAGAGATACGCAGTATTTT. Translating gives CASRGLRDTQYF.

V and J are TRBV5-6 and TRBJ2-1; a possible D gene is TRBD2 (5 bases). The CDR3 runs 14 residues. V shed 3 bases and J shed 4 bases, with 11 bases lying between them. Germline CDR1 SGHDT, CDR2 YYEEEE. The CDR3 bases are TGTGCCAGCAGCTCGGACTCAAGTTACAATGAGCAGTTCTTC. This encodes CASSSDSSYNEQFF.

This clone was observed a few times. The chain carries TRBV5-4 and TRBJ2-3; D is undetermined. Germline loops: CDR1 SGHNT, CDR2 YYREEE (reference sequence). Trimming removed 0 bases from V and 0 bases from J, with 11 bases in between. The CDR3 sequence is 16 residues long. CDR3 residues: CASSLVSGTSTDTQYF. As DNA, the CDR3 is TGTGCCAGCAGCTTGGTGTCAGGTACTAGCACAGATACGCAGTATTTT. Together with reference TRBV5-4 and TRBJ2-3, the CDR3 gives the full variable domain: ETGVTQSPTHLIKTRGQQVTLRCSSQSGHNTVSWYQQALGQGPQFIFQYYREEENGRGNFPPRFSGLQFPNYSSELNVNALELDDSALYLCASSLVSGTSTDTQYFGPGTRLTVL.

The rearrangement links TRBV4-3 to TRBJ2-1, with 8 bases that match TRBD2. Germline lookup yields CDR1 LGHNA and CDR2 YSLEER. The CDR3 has 17 residues. The V and J ends lost 0 bases and 0 bases, in that order; junction bases with no gene match: 4. The CDR3 DNA reads TGCGCCAGCAGCCAAGATCCCGGGGGGGTCTCCTACAATGAGCAGTTCTTC. It specifies CASSQDPGGVSYNEQFF.

This rearrangement joins TRBV5-8 to TRBJ2-7; the match to TRBD2 covers 7 bases. Trimming at V came to 0 bases and at J to 2 bases, leaving 5 bases not matched to a gene. Germline V gene sequence: CDR1 SGHTS, CDR2 YDEGEE. The length of the CDR3 is 15 residues. Here the CDR3 reads CASSLATRGTYEQYF. CDR3 bases: TGTGCCAGCAGCTTGGCCACGCGGGGGACCTACGAGCAGTACTTC.

This clone was detected once. V gene TRBV11-2 combines with J gene TRBJ1-2; 10 bases match TRBD1. The CDR3 length is 15 residues. J was trimmed by 2 bases and V by 1 base; bases with no gene match: 1. Germline CDR1 and CDR2: SGHAT and FQNNGV. CDR3 DNA: TGTGCCAGCAGCTTAGGACAGGGGGCGAACTATGGCTACACCTTC. It specifies CASSLGQGANYGYTF.

V is TRBV28 and J is TRBJ1-1; D perhaps matches TRBD1 (6 bases). The CDR3 length is 17 residues. Germline loops: CDR1 MDHEN, CDR2 SYDVKM. Trimming pared 2 bases from V and 6 bases from J, leaving 22 bases between. CDR3 sequence (DNA): TGTGCCAGCAGTTTAGAAGTCCCAGGGGCGCTCAGGGCTGAAGCTTTCTTT. Protein product: CASSLEVPGALRAEAFF.

V gene TRBV19 combines with J gene TRBJ2-5, with D possibly TRBD2 on 5 matching bases. The CDR3 has 14 residues. CDR1 is LNHDA, CDR2 SQIVND, per germline (reference sequence). Trimming took 4 bases from V and 5 from J, leaving 14 bases between them. Here the CDR3 DNA reads TGTGCCAGTAGTAAGGGTCGTGGCGGGGAGACCCAGTACTTC. Its translation is CASSKGRGGETQYF.